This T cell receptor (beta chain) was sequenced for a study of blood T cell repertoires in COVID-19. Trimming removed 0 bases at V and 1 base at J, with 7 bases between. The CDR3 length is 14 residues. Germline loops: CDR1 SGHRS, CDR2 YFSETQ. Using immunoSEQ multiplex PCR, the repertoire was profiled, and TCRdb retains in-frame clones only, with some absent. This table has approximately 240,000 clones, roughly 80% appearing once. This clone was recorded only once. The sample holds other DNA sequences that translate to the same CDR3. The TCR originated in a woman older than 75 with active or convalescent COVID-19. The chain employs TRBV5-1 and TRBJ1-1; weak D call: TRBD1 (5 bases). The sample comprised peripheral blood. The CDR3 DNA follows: TGCGCCAGCAGCTTGGACAGGCCGAACACTGAAGCTTTCTTT. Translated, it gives CASSLDRPNTEAFF.